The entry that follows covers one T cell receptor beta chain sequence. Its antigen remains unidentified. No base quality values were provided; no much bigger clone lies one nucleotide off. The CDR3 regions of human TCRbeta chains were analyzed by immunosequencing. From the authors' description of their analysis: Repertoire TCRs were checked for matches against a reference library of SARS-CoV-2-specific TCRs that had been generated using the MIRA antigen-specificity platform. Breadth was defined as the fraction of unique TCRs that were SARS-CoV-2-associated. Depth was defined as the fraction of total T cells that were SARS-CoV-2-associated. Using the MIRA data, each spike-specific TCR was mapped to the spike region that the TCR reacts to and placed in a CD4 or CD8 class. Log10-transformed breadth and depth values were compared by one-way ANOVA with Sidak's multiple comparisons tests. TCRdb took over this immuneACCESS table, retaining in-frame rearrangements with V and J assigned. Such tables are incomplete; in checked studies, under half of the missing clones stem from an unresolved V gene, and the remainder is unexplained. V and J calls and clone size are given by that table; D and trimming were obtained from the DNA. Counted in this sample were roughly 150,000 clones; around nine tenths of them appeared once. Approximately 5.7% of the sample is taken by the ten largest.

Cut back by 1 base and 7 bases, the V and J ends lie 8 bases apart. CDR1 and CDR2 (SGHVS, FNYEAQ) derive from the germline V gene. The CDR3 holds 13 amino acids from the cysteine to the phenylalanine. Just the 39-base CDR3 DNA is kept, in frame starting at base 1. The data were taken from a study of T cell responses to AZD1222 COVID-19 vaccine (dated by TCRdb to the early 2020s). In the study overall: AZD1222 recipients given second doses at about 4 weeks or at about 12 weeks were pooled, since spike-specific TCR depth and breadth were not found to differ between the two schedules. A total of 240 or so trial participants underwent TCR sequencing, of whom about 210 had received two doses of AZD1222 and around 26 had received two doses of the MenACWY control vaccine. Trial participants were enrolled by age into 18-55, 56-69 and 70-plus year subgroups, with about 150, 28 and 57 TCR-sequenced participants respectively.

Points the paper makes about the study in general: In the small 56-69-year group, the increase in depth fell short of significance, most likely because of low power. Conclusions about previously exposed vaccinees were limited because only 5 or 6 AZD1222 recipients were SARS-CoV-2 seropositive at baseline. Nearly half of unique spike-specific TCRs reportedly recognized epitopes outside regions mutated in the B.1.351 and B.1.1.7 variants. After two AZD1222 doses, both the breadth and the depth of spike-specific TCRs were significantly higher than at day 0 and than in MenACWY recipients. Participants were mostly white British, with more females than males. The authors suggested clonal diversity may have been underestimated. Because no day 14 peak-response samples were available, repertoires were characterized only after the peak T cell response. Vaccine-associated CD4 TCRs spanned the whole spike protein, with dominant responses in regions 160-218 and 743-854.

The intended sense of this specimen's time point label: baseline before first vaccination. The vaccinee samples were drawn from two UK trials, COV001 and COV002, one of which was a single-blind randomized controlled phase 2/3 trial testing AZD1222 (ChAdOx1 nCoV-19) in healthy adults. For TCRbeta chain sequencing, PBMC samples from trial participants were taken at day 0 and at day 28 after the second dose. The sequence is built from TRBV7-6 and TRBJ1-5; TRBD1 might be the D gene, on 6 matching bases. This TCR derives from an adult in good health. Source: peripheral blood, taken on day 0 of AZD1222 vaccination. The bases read TGTGCCAGCAGCTTAGGGACAGACCAGCCCCAGCATTTT. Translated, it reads CASSLGTDQPQHF.